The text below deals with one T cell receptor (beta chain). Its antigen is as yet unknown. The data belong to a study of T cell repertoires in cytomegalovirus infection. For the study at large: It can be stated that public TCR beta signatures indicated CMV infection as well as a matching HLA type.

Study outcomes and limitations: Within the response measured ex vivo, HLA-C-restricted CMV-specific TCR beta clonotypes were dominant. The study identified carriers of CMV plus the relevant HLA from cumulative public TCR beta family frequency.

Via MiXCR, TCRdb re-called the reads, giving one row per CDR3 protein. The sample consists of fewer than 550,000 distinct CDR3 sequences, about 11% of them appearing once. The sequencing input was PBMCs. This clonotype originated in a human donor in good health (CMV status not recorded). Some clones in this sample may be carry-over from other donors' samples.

CDR3 sequence reads: CASSLAAPGWRAYEQYF. The DNA for the CDR3 is TGTGCCAGCAGCTTAGCGGCCCCAGGGTGGAGGGCCTACGAGCAGTACTTC. The chain recombines TRBV7-9 with TRBJ2-7, with D possibly TRBD2 on 6 matching bases. CDR1 and CDR2 (germline): SEHNR, FQNEAQ (reference sequence). The V end was cut by 0 bases, the J end by 2 bases, with 17 bases between. This CDR3 region has 17 residues.